These T cell receptor beta chains were read from a single sample in a study of blood T cell repertoires in COVID-19. Some clones are missing from TCRdb's copy, which holds only in-frame ones; the method was immunoSEQ multiplex PCR. The repertoire holds some 150,000 clones, approximately 84% seen once, with about 5% in the top ten. The sample comprised peripheral blood. The origin of the receptors is a human donor in a cohort sampled during active COVID-19. Each CDR3 is given with its conserved first and last residue. The D gene is left open where the match is weak. For some rows the clone size is stated as once, few or many, or as a class when expanded; others skip it.

j_call	d_call	clone_size	v_call	cdr3_nt	cdr3_aa
TRBJ2-3	NA	NA	TRBV21-1	TGTGCCAGCAGCGGGCGGGGGGACAGTGTGACAGATACGCAGTATTTT	CASSGRGDSVTDTQYF
TRBJ2-1	TRBD2	NA	TRBV3-1/TRBV3-2	TGTGCCAGCAGCCAAGACCTAGCGGGGACTTGGAATGAGCAGTTCTTC	CASSQDLAGTWNEQFF
TRBJ1-1	NA	NA	TRBV6-6	TGTGCCAGCAGTAAACAAGACACTGAAGCTTTCTTT	CASSKQDTEAFF
TRBJ2-2	NA	NA	TRBV2	TGTGCCAGCAACCTAGACTCGGACACCGGGGAGCTGTTTTTT	CASNLDSDTGELFF
TRBJ2-1	NA	NA	TRBV5-4	TGTGCCAGCAGCTTCCCCCGGGGGTCCTACAATGAGCAGTTCTTC	CASSFPRGSYNEQFF
TRBJ2-1	TRBD2	NA	TRBV4-1	TGCGCCAGCAGCCCAGCGGGGCTGCCCTCCTACAATGAGCAGTTCTTC	CASSPAGLPSYNEQFF
TRBJ1-2	NA	NA	TRBV6-2/TRBV6-3	TGTGCCAGCAGTTACCGATCGGGACTCGGCATCTTC	CASSYRSGLGIF
TRBJ1-6	NA	NA	TRBV27	TGTGCCAGCAGTCTCGACAGGTCTAATTCACCCCTCCACTTT	CASSLDRSNSPLHF
TRBJ1-2	TRBD1	NA	TRBV7-8	TGTGCCAGCAGCCAAGGACAGGGGGCTGGTGGCTACACCTTC	CASSQGQGAGGYTF
TRBJ2-3	TRBD2	NA	TRBV29-1	TGCAGCGTCCGTGGACTAGCGGGGGGGGCAGATACGCAGTATTTT	CSVRGLAGGADTQYF
TRBJ2-4	TRBD1	NA	TRBV11-2	TGTGCCAGCAGCCCTAACAGGGGTAAAAACATTCAGTACTTC	CASSPNRGKNIQYF
TRBJ2-3	NA	NA	TRBV24-1	TGTGCCACCAGTGATTTAGGGGCCCCCTCCCGCACAGATACGCAGTATTTT	CATSDLGAPSRTDTQYF
TRBJ2-7	TRBD1	NA	TRBV6-5	TGTGCCAGCAGTTATACAGGGGACTCCTACGAGCAGTACTTC	CASSYTGDSYEQYF
TRBJ2-3	NA	few	TRBV4-2	TGTGCCAGCAGCCTCAAGGCAGGGGCGGAAGATACGCAGTATTTT	CASSLKAGAEDTQYF
TRBJ2-5	TRBD2	once	TRBV6-5	TGTGCCAGCAGTTACGGGACTAGCGGGAGGGAGACCCAGTACTTC	CASSYGTSGRETQYF
TRBJ1-2	NA	NA	TRBV9	TGTGCCAGCAGCACCTCGGGAGACGTTAGCTATGGCTACACCTTC	CASSTSGDVSYGYTF
TRBJ1-5	NA	few	TRBV28	TGTGCCAGCAGTCCGAACGAGGCCCAGCATTTT	CASSPNEAQHF
TRBJ2-3	TRBD2	NA	TRBV5-1	TGCGCCAGCAGCTCCCAGCGGGGGCGCACAGATACGCAGTATTTT	CASSSQRGRTDTQYF
TRBJ2-1	TRBD2	NA	TRBV6-6	TGTGCCAGCAGTTACTCCTCGCCGGGACTAGGCGGTGAGCAGTTCTTC	CASSYSSPGLGGEQFF
TRBJ2-7	NA	few	TRBV5-1	TGCGCCAGCAGCTTGGATTGGCCCTCCTACGAGCAGTACTTC	CASSLDWPSYEQYF
TRBJ1-6	TRBD1	NA	TRBV30	TGTGCCTGGACCCCCATCGACAGGGGGCTTTGGAGATCACCCCTCCACTTT	CAWTPIDRGLWRSPLHF
TRBJ1-2	TRBD1	NA	TRBV5-5	TGTGCCAGCAGCTTGGCCACCGGGACAGGGGACTATGGCTACACCTTC	CASSLATGTGDYGYTF
TRBJ1-4	TRBD1	NA	TRBV5-6	TGTGCCAGCAGTTCGCGACAGGGGGGTAATGAAAAACTGTTTTTT	CASSSRQGGNEKLFF
TRBJ1-2	NA	NA	TRBV3-1/TRBV3-2	TGTGCCAGCAGCCCCATCGGAGAATTTGACTATGGCTACACCTTC	CASSPIGEFDYGYTF
TRBJ1-1	NA	NA	TRBV11-2	TGTGCCAGCAGCTCCACCAGTTATGGGTATAGCGCTGAAGCTTTCTTT	CASSSTSYGYSAEAFF
TRBJ1-4	NA	NA	TRBV3-1/TRBV3-2	TGTGCCAGCAGCCCCTACCCGGACAGAACAGCTAATGAAAAACTGTTTTTT	CASSPYPDRTANEKLFF
TRBJ2-2	NA	NA	TRBV29-1	TGCAGCGTGCGGGCCGGGGAGCTGTTTTTT	CSVRAGELFF
TRBJ1-5	NA	NA	TRBV24-1	TGCCCCACGGTGCAGCCCCAGCATTTT	CPTVQPQHF
TRBJ2-3	TRBD1	NA	TRBV7-2	TGTGCCAGCAGCCTGGGACAGGGCACAGATACGCAGTATTTT	CASSLGQGTDTQYF
TRBJ1-6	TRBD1	NA	TRBV7-2	TGTGCCAGCAGCTTAGGGGACAGCCACTATAATTCACCCCTCCACTTT	CASSLGDSHYNSPLHF
TRBJ2-5	NA	NA	TRBV29-1	TGCAGCGTTGTCAGGGGCCAAGAGACCCAGTACTTC	CSVVRGQETQYF
TRBJ2-3	TRBD2	once	TRBV2	TGTGCCAGCAGTGAAGGGCGGGGGGGCCCTTATACGCAGTATTTT	CASSEGRGGPYTQYF
TRBJ2-1	NA	NA	TRBV11-2	TGTGCCAGCAGCTTAGGGACAGCAGTTAATGAGCAGTTCTTC	CASSLGTAVNEQFF
TRBJ2-6	NA	NA	TRBV28	TGTGCCAGCAGACACGGGACATATTTCCCTGGGGCCAACGTCCTGACTTTC	CASRHGTYFPGANVLTF
TRBJ2-1	TRBD2	NA	TRBV9	TGTGCCAGCAGCTCATCCCGGGAGGTATCCTACAATGAGCAGTTCTTC	CASSSSREVSYNEQFF
TRBJ2-1	NA	NA	TRBV6-2/TRBV6-3	TGTGCCAGCAGTGGAGTATACAATGAGCAGTTCTTC	CASSGVYNEQFF
TRBJ1-1	TRBD1	NA	TRBV27	TGTGCCAGCAGCGGGACAGGGCTGAACACTGAAGCTTTCTTT	CASSGTGLNTEAFF
TRBJ1-5	NA	NA	TRBV6-4	TGTGCCAGCAGTGGCTGCAGGGTTTCCCAGCCCCAGCATTTT	CASSGCRVSQPQHF
TRBJ2-5	TRBD2	NA	TRBV7-2	TGTGCCAGCAGCTTAGCGGGACTAGACCAAGAGACCCAGTACTTC	CASSLAGLDQETQYF
TRBJ2-3	NA	NA	TRBV9	TGTGCCAGCAGCGTAAGAGGCACAGATACGCAGTATTTT	CASSVRGTDTQYF
TRBJ2-7	NA	NA	TRBV7-9	TGTGCCAGCAGCGTCGACAATTCGGAGCAGTACTTC	CASSVDNSEQYF
TRBJ2-7	TRBD1	NA	TRBV5-1	TGCGCCAGCAGCTTAGCCGGGACAGGGACCTACGAGCAGTACTTC	CASSLAGTGTYEQYF
TRBJ1-5	NA	NA	TRBV18	TGTGCCAGCTCACCATCTCAGGGCAATCAGCCCCAGCATTTT	CASSPSQGNQPQHF
TRBJ2-2	NA	once	TRBV19	TGTGCCAGTACTGCGGGACAGACGAACACCGGGGAGCTGTTTTTT	CASTAGQTNTGELFF
TRBJ2-3	NA	NA	TRBV5-4	TGTGCCAGCAGCTTATGGGCCACAGATACGCAGTATTTT	CASSLWATDTQYF
TRBJ1-2	NA	NA	TRBV4-1	TGCGCCAGCAGCCAAGTCCCGGGAGCCAACTATGGCTACACCTTC	CASSQVPGANYGYTF
TRBJ1-1	TRBD1	NA	TRBV28	TGTGCCAGCAGTCCTCCGGACAGGACAAACACTGAAGCTTTCTTT	CASSPPDRTNTEAFF
TRBJ2-1	TRBD1	NA	TRBV19	TGTGCCAGTAGTACTCTTCACCGGACAGGCGGGAATGAGCAGTTCTTC	CASSTLHRTGGNEQFF
TRBJ2-3	TRBD2	NA	TRBV15	TGTGCCACCAGTACGCTAGCGGGAGGCGAAACCCCTGGAGATACGCAGTATTTT	CATSTLAGGETPGDTQYF